This T cell receptor beta chain was identified in a study of OX40 agonist ivuxolimab in advanced cancers. The V and J ends lost 7 bases and 6 bases, in that order; junction bases with no gene match: 6. Germline V gives CDR1 PRHDT, CDR2 FYEKMQ (reference sequence). This CDR3 has 14 residues. Here immunoSEQ multiplex PCR was the method, and the copy in TCRdb shows in-frame clones only, minus some. The sample contains about 21,000 clones, 87% of which appear only once. The chain is built from TRBV13 and TRBJ2-1, with 10 bases that match TRBD1. This clonotype was sampled from an adult with an advanced solid tumor such as melanoma, head and neck, liver or kidney cancer. Sequenced here: CD4+ or CD8+ T cells sorted from blood, sampled in a trial of the OX40 agonist ivuxolimab. CDR3 loop: CASTRDRGVNEQFF. The CDR3 region has the DNA TGTGCCAGCACCCGGGACAGGGGAGTCAATGAGCAGTTCTTC.